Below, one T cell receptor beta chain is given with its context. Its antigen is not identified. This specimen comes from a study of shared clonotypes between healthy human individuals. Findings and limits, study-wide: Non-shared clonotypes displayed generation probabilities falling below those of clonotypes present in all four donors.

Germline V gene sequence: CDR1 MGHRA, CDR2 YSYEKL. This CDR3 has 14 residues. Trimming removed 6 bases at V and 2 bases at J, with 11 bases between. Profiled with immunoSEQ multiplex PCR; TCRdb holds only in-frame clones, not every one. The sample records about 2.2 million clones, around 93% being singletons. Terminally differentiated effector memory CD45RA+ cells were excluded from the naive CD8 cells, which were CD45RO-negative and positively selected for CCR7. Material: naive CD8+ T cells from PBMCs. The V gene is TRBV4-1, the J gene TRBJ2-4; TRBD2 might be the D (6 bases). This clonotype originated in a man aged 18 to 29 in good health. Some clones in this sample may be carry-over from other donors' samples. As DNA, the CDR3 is TGCGCCAGCAGTCCCGGACTAACCAAAAACATTCAGTACTTC. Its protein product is CASSPGLTKNIQYF.